These T cell receptor beta chains were read from a single sample in a study of cytomegalovirus exposure and HLA in healthy donors. This table comes from immunoSEQ multiplex PCR, and its TCRdb copy is limited to in-frame clones, with some not included. The table lists approximately 69,000 clones, approximately 70% of them singletons. Source material: PBMCs. The source is a middle-aged man in good health and CMV-seropositive. Each CDR3 is given with its conserved first and last residue. D genes are given only for firm matches. The size entry is marked missing in some rows and otherwise reads once, few, many or a size class.

cdr3_nt	cdr3_aa	j_call	clone_size	d_call	v_call
TGTGCCAGCAGCTTGGAGGGGTACTCTGGAAACACCATATATTTT	CASSLEGYSGNTIYF	TRBJ1-3	NA	NA	TRBV11-2
TGTGCCAGCAGTTACGGTCCACCCTCCATTTACTACGAGCAGTACTTC	CASSYGPPSIYYEQYF	TRBJ2-7	NA	NA	TRBV27
TGTGCCACGACCGCGGGGGGACAGCCCCAGCATTTT	CATTAGGQPQHF	TRBJ1-5	NA	NA	TRBV2
TGTGCCAGCAGCTTCGGGGGGGCTGTTAATGAGCAGTTCTTC	CASSFGGAVNEQFF	TRBJ2-1	NA	TRBD2	TRBV7-2
TGTGCCAGTAGTATAGATGAGGGGGCAGGGTTGTATGGCTACACCTTC	CASSIDEGAGLYGYTF	TRBJ1-2	NA	TRBD1	TRBV19
TGTGCCTGGAGTGTGCAGGGGGCGCGAGAGCAGTACTTC	CAWSVQGAREQYF	TRBJ2-7	NA	TRBD1	TRBV30
TGTGCCAGTAGTATAAACAGACCGAACACCGGGGAGCTGTTTTTT	CASSINRPNTGELFF	TRBJ2-2	NA	NA	TRBV19
TGTGCCAGTAGTATAGCCTTCAATCAGCCCCAGCATTTT	CASSIAFNQPQHF	TRBJ1-5	once	NA	TRBV19
TGTGCCAGCAGTGAAGAGGGGCGCATAGGCACTGAAGCTTTCTTT	CASSEEGRIGTEAFF	TRBJ1-1	few	NA	TRBV2
TGCGCCAGCCGGGACAGCTTCTACAATGAGCAGTTCTTC	CASRDSFYNEQFF	TRBJ2-1	NA	TRBD1	TRBV4-1
TGTGCCAGCAGCTTAGCGGGGGTTACAGATACGCAGTATTTT	CASSLAGVTDTQYF	TRBJ2-3	NA	TRBD2	TRBV9
TGTGCCAGCAGTTACAAGGCGGGGGGTAATGAGCAGTTCTTC	CASSYKAGGNEQFF	TRBJ2-1	NA	TRBD2	TRBV6-5
TGTGCCTGGAGTGTACTGACTGGTGATCAGCCCCAGCATTTT	CAWSVLTGDQPQHF	TRBJ1-5	NA	NA	TRBV30
TGTGCCAGCAGCTTCACAGGGACAGGGGATTGGGCAGATACGCAGTATTTT	CASSFTGTGDWADTQYF	TRBJ2-3	NA	TRBD1	TRBV5-4
TGTGCCAGCAGCGTACCTGCAACTAGCGGGGCGACCACAGATACGCAGTATTTT	CASSVPATSGATTDTQYF	TRBJ2-3	NA	TRBD2	TRBV9
TGTGCCAGCCCCGCGGGGGGCGGGGACGAGCAGTACTTC	CASPAGGGDEQYF	TRBJ2-7	NA	TRBD2	TRBV6-1
TGTGCCAGCAGCTTCCCCAAGACAGAAAACTATGGCTACACCTTC	CASSFPKTENYGYTF	TRBJ1-2	NA	NA	TRBV11-2
TGTGCCAGCAGCGTAGATCCCAGCGGGGGGGCCAATGAGCAGTTCTTC	CASSVDPSGGANEQFF	TRBJ2-1	NA	TRBD2	TRBV9
TGTGCCAGCACCCAAAGGAGCGGGAGGGACTATGAAGCTTTCTTT	CASTQRSGRDYEAFF	TRBJ1-1	NA	NA	TRBV5-4
TGTGCCAGCAGCTTGGTAGGACTAGCGGCGGGGGAGCAGTTCTTC	CASSLVGLAAGEQFF	TRBJ2-1	few	TRBD2	TRBV5-4
TGCAGCGGGCGGTCTGAAACCACAGATACGCAGTATTTT	CSGRSETTDTQYF	TRBJ2-3	NA	NA	TRBV29-1
TGTGCCAGCTCACCGAGACGTTCTGGGACAGGGGCGGTCAATGAGCAGTTCTTC	CASSPRRSGTGAVNEQFF	TRBJ2-1	once	TRBD1	TRBV18
TGTGCCAGCAGTGACGGGACAGGGGGCACAGATACGCAGTATTTT	CASSDGTGGTDTQYF	TRBJ2-3	NA	TRBD1	TRBV6-4
TGTGCCAGTAGTATTGGTGGGGCAGGGGAGACCCAGTACTTC	CASSIGGAGETQYF	TRBJ2-5	NA	NA	TRBV19
TGCGCCAGCAGCCAAGTGTTGGGCAGGGGGCACGAGCAGTACTTC	CASSQVLGRGHEQYF	TRBJ2-7	NA	TRBD1	TRBV4-1
TGTGCCAGCAGCCAAGGGGCAGGGGGGATTAATCAGCCCCAGCATTTT	CASSQGAGGINQPQHF	TRBJ1-5	NA	TRBD1	TRBV4-2
TGTGCCTGGAACGGGGGTCCAGAGACCCAGTACTTC	CAWNGGPETQYF	TRBJ2-5	NA	NA	TRBV30
TGTGCCAGCAGTTTGAGCGGGGATGAGCAGTTCTTC	CASSLSGDEQFF	TRBJ2-1	once	TRBD2	TRBV6-5
TGCGCCAGCAGCCCCCACAGGGGAGACTACAATGAGCAGTTCTTC	CASSPHRGDYNEQFF	TRBJ2-1	NA	TRBD1	TRBV4-1
TGTGCCAGTAGTGGAGGACGGACTTCACCCCTCCACTTT	CASSGGRTSPLHF	TRBJ1-6	few	NA	TRBV19
TGTGCCTGGAGTCCCTCCTATCCGAATCCCTACACCTTC	CAWSPSYPNPYTF	TRBJ1-2	NA	NA	TRBV30
TGTGCCAGCAGCTTGAGTCGAGACACCGGGGAGCTGTTTTTT	CASSLSRDTGELFF	TRBJ2-2	NA	NA	TRBV7-9
TGCGCCAGCTCAGGGGCCCTAAGGGAAAAACTGTTTTTT	CASSGALREKLFF	TRBJ1-4	few	NA	TRBV4-1
TGTGCCAGCAGTTTGGGCGGGAGGAAGCAGTACTTC	CASSLGGRKQYF	TRBJ2-7	few	TRBD2	TRBV28
TGCGCCAGCAGAGAAGGTCACAGGGACCCCACTGGAAACACCATATATTTT	CASREGHRDPTGNTIYF	TRBJ1-3	few	NA	TRBV23-1
TGTGCCTGGAGTGGGGACAGGGGAACTGAAGCTTTCTTT	CAWSGDRGTEAFF	TRBJ1-1	NA	TRBD1	TRBV30
TGTGCCAGCAGGGAGGGCAGAGCCCGGGGGGATGGCTACACCTTC	CASREGRARGDGYTF	TRBJ1-2	NA	NA	TRBV6-5
TGTGCCAGCAGTTTTTCGGGACTAGTGGGGGAAGAGACCCAGTACTTC	CASSFSGLVGEETQYF	TRBJ2-5	NA	TRBD2	TRBV28
TGTGCCTGGACAGAGACAGGTTACGGCTACACCTTC	CAWTETGYGYTF	TRBJ1-2	NA	NA	TRBV30
TGTGCCAGCAGCCCGGGACAAGGAAACACCATATATTTT	CASSPGQGNTIYF	TRBJ1-3	NA	NA	TRBV28
TGTGCCAGCAGCTTACAGGGGATTGAAGCTTTCTTT	CASSLQGIEAFF	TRBJ1-1	NA	NA	TRBV11-2
TGTGCCAGAAGGCTGGGACAGTTCCTCTCTGGGGCCAACGTCCTGACTTTC	CARRLGQFLSGANVLTF	TRBJ2-6	once	TRBD1	TRBV5-3
TGTGCCAGCAGTGCCCTGAGCGGGCCCAACTATGGCTACACCTTC	CASSALSGPNYGYTF	TRBJ1-2	NA	NA	TRBV27
TGTGCCAGCAGCGGGGGCGGGGGGTCGGGATTTAATGAGCAGTTCTTC	CASSGGGGSGFNEQFF	TRBJ2-1	few	TRBD2	TRBV9
TGTGCCAGCAGCTTACTTCCCTATAGGTGGCGGGGGGGCCGATTGTACAATGAGCAGTTCTTC	CASSLLPYRWRGGRLYNEQFF	TRBJ2-1	NA	TRBD2	TRBV7-3
TGTGCCTGGAGCCCAAAACGGGATGCCTCTACCTACACCTTC	CAWSPKRDASTYTF	TRBJ1-2	NA	NA	TRBV30
TGTGCCAGCAGGAGTCAGGGGAAAGAAGAAAAACTGTTTTTT	CASRSQGKEEKLFF	TRBJ1-4	few	NA	TRBV28
TGTGCCTGGATCACAGGGGGCCACACCGGGGAGCTGTTTTTT	CAWITGGHTGELFF	TRBJ2-2	NA	TRBD1	TRBV30
TGTGCCAGCAGTTACTCGACTTCGGCCGGCTACGAGCAGTACTTC	CASSYSTSAGYEQYF	TRBJ2-7	NA	NA	TRBV6-5
TGTGCCAGCAGTAGGGGACAGGGGTGGGTAGATACGCAGTATTTT	CASSRGQGWVDTQYF	TRBJ2-3	NA	TRBD1	TRBV27
TGTGCCAGCAGCTTAGCTCCTAGGAACGAGCAGTACTTC	CASSLAPRNEQYF	TRBJ2-7	few	NA	TRBV11-1